Shown below are 27 T cell receptor beta chains from a single sample sequenced in a study of T-cell reconstitution after alpha-beta-depleted transplantation in children. As it was prepared, the TCRbeta library received unique molecular identifiers. TCRdb re-analysed the PCR reads in MiXCR, keeping a single row per CDR3 protein. The table has hundreds of thousands of distinct CDR3 sequences, around 17% seen once; the top ten hold about 5%. The specimen comprised PBMCs, mostly from graft donor cells, sampled 360 days after TCRalphabeta/CD19-depleted stem cell transplant. These receptor sequences come from a male patient younger than 18 who had a stem cell transplant for acute lymphoblastic leukemia, so the T cells may come from the graft donor.

CDR3 sequence (DNA): TGCAGTGCTACCGACCGGGGGTCTCGCGGGGATGAGCAGTTCTTC. Encoded protein: CSATDRGSRGDEQFF. The chain links TRBV20-1 to TRBJ2-1; maybe TRBD2 (6 bases). V gave up 4 bases and J gave up 8 bases, with 21 bases separating them. The CDR3 is made up of 15 amino acids. Germline V gene data show CDR1 as DFQATT and CDR2 as SNEGSKA (reference sequence).

This CDR3 is CASSYPTSSEQYF. The CDR3 DNA is TGTGCCAGCAGTTACCCGACTAGTAGCGAGCAGTACTTC. The gene calls are TRBV6-6 and TRBJ2-7; weak D call: TRBD2 (6 bases). This CDR3 contains 13 residues. V lost 2 bases and J 6 bases, leaving 11 bases between the germline ends. Looked up from germline, CDR1 is MNHNY and CDR2 is SVGAGI (reference sequence).

This chain joins TRBV27 and TRBJ2-7, with 8 bases fitting TRBD2. This CDR3 contains 15 residues. Germline trimming cut 3 bases from V and 6 bases from J; bases unmatched to any gene: 10. Per the germline V gene, CDR1 is MNHEY and CDR2 is SMNVEV (reference sequence). The chain's CDR3 is CASSLLGRASAEQYF. Written as DNA, the CDR3 is TGTGCCAGCAGTTTGCTCGGGAGGGCTTCGGCCGAGCAGTACTTC.

This clonotype was recorded at least ten times. The genes are TRBV12-3 or TRBV12-4 and TRBJ2-7; TRBD1 matches 7 bases. The CDR3 spans 15 residues. V was clipped by 4 bases and J by 2 bases; unmatched bases: 8. The CDR3 is CASSSRQGNPYEQYF. As DNA, the CDR3 is TGTGCCAGCAGTTCCCGACAGGGTAACCCCTACGAGCAGTACTTC.

The chain couples TRBV11-2 to TRBJ2-1; D is uncertain. This CDR3 is built from 15 residues. Per the germline V gene, CDR1 is SGHAT and CDR2 is FQNNGV. Trimming removed 3 bases from V and 5 bases from J, with 14 bases in between. The CDR3 protein is CASSFERVRNNEQFF. The CDR3 nucleotides read TGTGCCAGCAGCTTCGAGCGAGTTCGAAACAATGAGCAGTTCTTC.

The chain combines TRBV7-9 with TRBJ2-2; TRBD1 matches 7 bases. Losses at the gene ends were 6 bases for V and 3 bases for J; bases not matched to a gene: 4. The CDR3 loop spans 14 amino acids. Looked up from germline, CDR1 is SEHNR and CDR2 is FQNEAQ (reference sequence). CDR3 bases: TGTGCCAGCAGTGGTCAGGGGGACACCGGGGAGCTGTTTTTT. Protein: CASSGQGDTGELFF.

The chain links TRBV29-1 to TRBJ1-1; D not certain. Germline V CDR1 and CDR2: SQVTM, ANQGSEA. Trimming cost V 6 bases and J 4 bases, with 9 bases left between them. The CDR3 is 11 amino acids. CDR3 sequence (DNA): TGCAGCGTGTTTAGAGTCACTGAAGCTTTCTTT. It translates to CSVFRVTEAFF.

In its sample, this clonotype was seen many times. This chain links TRBV7-9 with TRBJ1-2, with 8 positions matching TRBD1. The length of the CDR3 is 17 residues. V was pared by 5 bases and J by 1 base, with 12 bases of the junction left unmatched. CDR1 SEHNR and CDR2 FQNEAQ come from the germline V gene (reference sequence). The CDR3 region has the DNA TGTGCCAGCAGCCCTAACAGGGGGGGTAAGGATAACTATGGCTACACCTTC. It specifies CASSPNRGGKDNYGYTF.

On this clonotype: A much larger clone lies one base from this, so it may be a read error. The V call is TRBV5-1, the J call TRBJ2-5; no reliable D call. There are 16 residues in the CDR3. V was shortened by 0 bases and J by 6 bases, with 18 bases between the two germline ends. Germline V gene lookup returns CDR1 SGHRS and CDR2 YFSETQ. CDR3 loop: CASSLGEFPPQKTQYF. Written as DNA, the CDR3 is TGCGCCAGCAGCTTGGGAGAGTTTCCCCCTCAAAAGACCCAGTACTTC.

This clonotype has more than one count but fewer than ten. The chain carries TRBV29-1 and TRBJ2-1; TRBD2 is a possible D gene (6 bases). In germline, CDR1 is SQVTM, CDR2 ANQGSEA. V was pared by 4 bases and J by 2 bases, with 12 bases between. There are 14 residues in the CDR3. The CDR3 region has the DNA TGCAGCGTTGGCTGGGACTCCACCTACAATGAGCAGTTCTTC. Residues: CSVGWDSTYNEQFF.

In this sample, this clonotype turned up a few times. The gene calls are TRBV12-3 or TRBV12-4 and TRBJ1-1; no firm D call. This CDR3 is 14 amino acids long. Trimming took 3 bases from V and 6 from J, leaving 14 bases between them. In DNA, the CDR3 is TGTGCCAGCAGTTTTGGCCGTCCCCGCCCTGAAGCTTTCTTT. Translation: CASSFGRPRPEAFF.

The rearrangement links TRBV7-9 to TRBJ2-1; tentatively, D is TRBD2 (6 bases). The CDR3 contains 13 residues. The germline V gene has CDR1 SEHNR and CDR2 FQNEAQ (reference sequence). V was pared by 2 bases and J by 11 bases, with 13 bases between. For the CDR3, the DNA is TGTGCCAGCAGCTTACTCAGGCGGGACCAGCAGTTCTTC. Translated: CASSLLRRDQQFF.

V gene TRBV5-1 combines with J gene TRBJ2-3; D unclear. The germline CDR1 and CDR2 sequences are SGHRS and YFSETQ. This CDR3 is built from 13 residues. Deletions cut 0 bases from V and 4 bases from J, with 6 bases between. CDR3 region: CASSLVFPDTQYF. CDR3 coding DNA: TGCGCCAGCAGCTTGGTTTTCCCAGATACGCAGTATTTT.

This clonotype has a handful of counts. This chain links TRBV7-9 with TRBJ2-1; TRBD1 might be the D (5 bases). The CDR3 is made up of 13 amino acids. Germline loops: CDR1 SEHNR, CDR2 FQNEAQ (reference sequence). Trimming took off 2 bases at V and 8 bases at J, with 10 bases between the two ends. The CDR3, as DNA: TGTGCCAGCAGCTTACAGGGCCGGGATGAGCAGTTCTTC. This gives the protein CASSLQGRDEQFF.

The rearrangement links TRBV12-3 or TRBV12-4 to TRBJ2-5, with a tentative D call TRBD2 (6 bases). The length of the CDR3 is 15 residues. The germline V and J ends were trimmed by 5 bases and 2 bases, with 15 bases remaining between them. The CDR3 spells CASSRGSGRQETQYF. CDR3 bases: TGTGCCAGCAGTCGGGGGAGCGGGCGGCAAGAGACCCAGTACTTC.

This clonotype was seen more than once but under ten times. This chain connects TRBV6-4 to TRBJ1-5; no clear D. This CDR3 comprises 14 residues. Germline lookup yields CDR1 MRHNA and CDR2 SNTAGT. V shed 3 bases and J shed 4 bases, with 10 bases lying between them. CDR3 DNA: TGTGCCAGCAGTGAGGCCCTCTGGAATCAGCCCCAGCATTTT. It translates to CASSEALWNQPQHF.

The table lists this clonotype with many counts. This rearrangement joins TRBV9 to TRBJ2-7; TRBD2 might be the D (6 bases). Germline CDR1 SGDLS, CDR2 YYNGEE. The V end lost 0 bases, the J end lost 4 bases, and 11 bases lay between the germline ends. This CDR3 region has 14 residues. In nucleotides, the CDR3 is TGTGCCAGCAGCGTAGGGGGAGGACCATACGAGCAGTACTTC. Its translation: CASSVGGGPYEQYF.

This chain connects TRBV20-1 to TRBJ2-7; D may correspond to TRBD1 or TRBD2 (6 bases each). Germline CDR1 DFQATT, CDR2 SNEGSKA (reference sequence). This CDR3 comprises 16 residues. V lost 2 bases, J lost 3 bases, and 20 bases lay in between. CDR3 region: CSARFPQGTGLYEQYF. Written as DNA, the CDR3 is TGCAGTGCTAGATTTCCACAGGGTACGGGACTCTACGAGCAGTACTTC.

The chain employs TRBV5-1 and TRBJ2-7, with a possible D match to TRBD1 (6 bases). Germline V gene lookup returns CDR1 SGHRS and CDR2 YFSETQ. The CDR3 length is 13 residues. Between the trimmed V and J ends, which lost 5 bases and 2 bases, there was a span of 11 bases. The CDR3 DNA reads TGCGCCAGCAGAGGACAGAGTGCCTACGAGCAGTACTTC. This codes for CASRGQSAYEQYF.

This clonotype was picked up many times. The chain carries TRBV29-1 and TRBJ1-1; D may be TRBD1 (5 bases). From germline, CDR1 is SQVTM and CDR2 ANQGSEA. V was pared by 4 bases and J by 3 bases, with 15 bases between. The CDR3 contains 14 residues. The CDR3 region is CSVASGVGHTEAFF. The CDR3 DNA is TGCAGCGTTGCGTCGGGGGTCGGGCACACTGAAGCTTTCTTT.

This clonotype appeared a few times. This sequence joins TRBV11-2 and TRBJ2-7, with 8 positions matching TRBD2. CDR1 and CDR2 (germline): SGHAT, FQNNGV. This CDR3 region has 18 residues. J lost 7 bases, V lost 5 bases, and 22 bases had no gene match. For the CDR3, the DNA is TGTGCCAGCAGCGAGATTCTTACATCCCTAGCGGGTAGAGGTGAGCAGTACTTC. This sequence encodes CASSEILTSLAGRGEQYF.

The chain has TRBV7-9 and TRBJ2-7; 8 bases line up with TRBD1. CDR1 is SEHNR and CDR2 is FQNEAQ in the germline V gene (reference sequence). The V and J ends lost 5 bases and 0 bases, in that order; junction bases with no gene match: 6. The CDR3 length is 15 residues. CDR3 coding DNA: TGTGCCAGCAGCCCCTGGCAGGGGGCCTCCTACGAGCAGTACTTC. Translated, it gives CASSPWQGASYEQYF.

A few counts support this clonotype. This chain joins TRBV7-9 and TRBJ2-7; TRBD1 agrees at 9 bases. Germline CDR1 reads SEHNR; CDR2 reads FQNEAQ (reference sequence). Losses at the gene ends were 4 bases for V and 7 bases for J; bases not matched to a gene: 11. There are 15 residues in the CDR3. Here the CDR3 reads CASSSTPTGGREQYF. The CDR3 nucleotides read TGTGCCAGCAGCTCTACACCGACAGGGGGGCGTGAGCAGTACTTC.

This clonotype was seen many times. The rearrangement links TRBV7-6 to TRBJ2-2; D ambiguous. This CDR3 contains 12 residues. Trimming removed 1 base from V and 7 bases from J, with 4 bases in between. Germline assignment: CDR1 SGHVS and CDR2 FNYEAQ. CDR3 amino acids: CASSLGDGELFF. CDR3 nucleotides: TGTGCCAGCAGCTTAGGGGACGGGGAGCTGTTTTTT.

The rearrangement links TRBV7-8 to TRBJ2-5; D is uncertain. Germline CDR1 reads SGHVS; CDR2 reads FQNEAQ. This CDR3 comprises 12 residues. Trimming removed 5 bases from V and 5 bases from J, with 9 bases in between. The CDR3 reads CASSHQRETQYF. CDR3 sequence (DNA): TGTGCCAGCAGCCACCAAAGGGAGACCCAGTACTTC.

This clonotype was seen ten or more times. This sequence joins TRBV29-1 and TRBJ2-3; D gene uncertain. V was shortened by 5 bases and J by 2 bases, with 8 bases between the two germline ends. The CDR3 spans 12 residues. Germline CDR1 reads SQVTM; CDR2 reads ANQGSEA. The CDR3 is CSVLTFTDTQYF. The CDR3 DNA is TGCAGCGTTTTGACTTTCACAGATACGCAGTATTTT.

Notes on this clonotype: The junction and the germline gene differ at one end; a read error may be behind it. J is TRBJ2-5 and V is TRBV7-7; TRBD1 might be the D (7 bases). CDR1 is SSHAT and CDR2 is FNYEAQ in the germline V gene (reference sequence). The CDR3 is 15 amino acids. This CDR3 is CAPGGLGQAQEAQYF. CDR3 in DNA: TGTGCCCCAGGGGGACTCGGACAGGCCCAAGAGGCCCAGTACTTC.